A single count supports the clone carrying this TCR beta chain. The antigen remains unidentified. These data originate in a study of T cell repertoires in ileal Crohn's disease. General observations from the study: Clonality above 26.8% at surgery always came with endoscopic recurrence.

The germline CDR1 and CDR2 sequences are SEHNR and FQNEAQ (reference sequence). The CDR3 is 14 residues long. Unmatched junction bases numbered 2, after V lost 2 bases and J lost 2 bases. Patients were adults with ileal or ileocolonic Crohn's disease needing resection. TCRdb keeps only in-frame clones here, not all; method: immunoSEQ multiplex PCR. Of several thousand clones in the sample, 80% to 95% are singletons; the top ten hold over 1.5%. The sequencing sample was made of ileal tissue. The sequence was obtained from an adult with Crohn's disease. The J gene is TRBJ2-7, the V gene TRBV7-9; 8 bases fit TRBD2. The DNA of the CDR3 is TGTGCCAGCAGCTTATTAGCGGGACCCTACGAGCAGTACTTC. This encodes CASSLLAGPYEQYF.